The source of this T cell receptor (beta chain) is a study of radiotherapy plus CTLA-4 blockade in lung cancer. Notes on this clone: Its matching antigen is unknown.

Data came from immunoSEQ multiplex PCR; TCRdb stores just in-frame clones and leaves some out. The sample carries about 95,000 clones, roughly 80% recorded once. Study conclusions and caveats: In blood, TCR clones derived from the tumor expanded after radiotherapy plus ipilimumab.

The CDR3 totals 13 residues. V dropped 9 bases and J dropped 0; count of bases not matched to a gene: 4. Germline CDR1 and CDR2: MNHEY and SVGAGI. The sample here was peripheral blood, taken from a patient treated with radiotherapy plus ipilimumab. The receptor was isolated from a human donor with non-small cell lung cancer who had stable disease on radiotherapy plus ipilimumab. The chain uses TRBV6-5 and TRBJ2-7; 8 bases are a match to TRBD2. CDR3 nucleotide sequence: TGTGCCAGTAGGGGACTAGACTCCTACGAGCAGTACTTC. Encoded protein: CASRGLDSYEQYF.